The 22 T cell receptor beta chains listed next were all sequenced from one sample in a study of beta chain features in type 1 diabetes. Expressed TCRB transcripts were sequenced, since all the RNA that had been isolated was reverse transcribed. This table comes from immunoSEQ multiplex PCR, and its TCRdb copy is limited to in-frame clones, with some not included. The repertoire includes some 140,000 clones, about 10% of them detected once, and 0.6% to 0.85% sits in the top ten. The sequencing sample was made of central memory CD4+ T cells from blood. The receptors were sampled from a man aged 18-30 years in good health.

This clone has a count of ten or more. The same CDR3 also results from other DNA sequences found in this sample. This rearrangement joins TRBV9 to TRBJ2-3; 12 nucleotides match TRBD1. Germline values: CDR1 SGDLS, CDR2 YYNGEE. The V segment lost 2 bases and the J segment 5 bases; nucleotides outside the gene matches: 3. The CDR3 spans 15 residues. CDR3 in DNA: TGTGCCAGCAGCGTGGGACAGGGGGCTGGAGATACGCAGTATTTT. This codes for CASSVGQGAGDTQYF. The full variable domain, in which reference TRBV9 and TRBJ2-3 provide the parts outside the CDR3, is DSGVTQTPKHLITATGQRVTLRCSPRSGDLSVYWYQQSLDQGLQFLIQYYNGEERAKGNILERFSAQQFPDLHSELNLSSLELGDSALYFCASSVGQGAGDTQYFGPGTRLTVL.

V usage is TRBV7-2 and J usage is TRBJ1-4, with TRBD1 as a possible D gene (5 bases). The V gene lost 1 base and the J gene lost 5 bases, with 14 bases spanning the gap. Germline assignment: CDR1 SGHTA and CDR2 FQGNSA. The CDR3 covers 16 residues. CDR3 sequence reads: CASSLVLAGRNEKLFF. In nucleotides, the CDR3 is TGTGCCAGCAGCTTAGTCCTGGCAGGGCGGAATGAAAAACTGTTTTTT.

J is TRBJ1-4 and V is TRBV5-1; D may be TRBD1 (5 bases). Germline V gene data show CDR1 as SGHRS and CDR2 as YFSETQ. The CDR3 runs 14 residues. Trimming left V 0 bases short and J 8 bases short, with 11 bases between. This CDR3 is CASSLGTIGEKLFF. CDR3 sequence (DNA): TGCGCCAGCAGCTTGGGGACAATCGGGGAAAAACTGTTTTTT.

This chain's CDR3 is CASSLGVGGTYEQYF. CDR3 nucleotides: TGTGCCAGCAGCTTGGGGGTAGGGGGCACATACGAGCAGTACTTC. This chain uses TRBV5-6 with TRBJ2-7; 7 bases are shared with TRBD1. V was pared by 0 bases and J by 4 bases, with 7 bases of the junction left unmatched. The CDR3 has 15 residues. Germline V gives CDR1 SGHDT, CDR2 YYEEEE.

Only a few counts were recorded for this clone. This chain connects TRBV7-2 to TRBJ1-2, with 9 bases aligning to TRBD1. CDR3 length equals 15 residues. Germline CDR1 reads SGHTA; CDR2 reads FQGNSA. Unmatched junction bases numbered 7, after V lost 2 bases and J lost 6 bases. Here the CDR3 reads CASSLTGTGWNGYTF. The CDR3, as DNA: TGTGCCAGCAGCTTAACCGGGACAGGGTGGAATGGCTACACCTTC.

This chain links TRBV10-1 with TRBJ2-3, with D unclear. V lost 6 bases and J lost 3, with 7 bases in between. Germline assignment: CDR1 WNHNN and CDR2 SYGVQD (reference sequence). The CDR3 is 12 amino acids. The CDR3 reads CASSGGTDTQYF. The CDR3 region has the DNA TGCGCCAGCAGCGGCGGAACAGATACGCAGTATTTT.

CDR3 nucleotide sequence: TGTGCCAGCAGCTTAGTATTCGGGAGCAGCACTGAAGCTTTCTTT. This sequence encodes CASSLVFGSSTEAFF. The J gene is TRBJ1-1, the V gene TRBV7-8; D unresolved. V gave up 1 base and J gave up 4 bases, with 13 bases separating them. This CDR3 region has 15 residues. Germline CDR1 SGHVS, CDR2 FQNEAQ.

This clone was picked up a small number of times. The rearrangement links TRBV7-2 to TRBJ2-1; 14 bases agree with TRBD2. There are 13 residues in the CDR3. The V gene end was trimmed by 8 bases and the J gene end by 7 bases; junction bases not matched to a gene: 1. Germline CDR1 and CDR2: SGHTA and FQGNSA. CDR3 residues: CASGLAGGNEQFF. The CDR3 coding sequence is TGTGCCAGCGGACTAGCGGGGGGAAATGAGCAGTTCTTC. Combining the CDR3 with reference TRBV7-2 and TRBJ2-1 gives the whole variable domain GAGVSQSPSNKVTEKGKDVELRCDPISGHTALYWYRQSLGQGLEFLIYFQGNSAPDKSGLPSDRFSAERTGGSVSTLTIQRTQQEDSAVYLCASGLAGGNEQFFGPGTRLTVL.

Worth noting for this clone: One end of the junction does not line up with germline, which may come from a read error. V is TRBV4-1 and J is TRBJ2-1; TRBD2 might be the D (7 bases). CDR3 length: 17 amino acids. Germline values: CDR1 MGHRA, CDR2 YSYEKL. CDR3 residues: CASSQHGAGASNNEQFF. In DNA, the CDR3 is TGCGCCAGCAGCCAACACGGTGCGGGGGCCTCCAACAATGAGCAGTTCTTC.

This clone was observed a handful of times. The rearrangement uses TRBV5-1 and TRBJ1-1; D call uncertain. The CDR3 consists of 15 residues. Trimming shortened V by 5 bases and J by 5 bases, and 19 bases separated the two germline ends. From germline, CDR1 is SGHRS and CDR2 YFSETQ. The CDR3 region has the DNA TGCGCCAGCAGGCGTATGCTCCAAGCGGGGACTGAAGCTTTCTTT. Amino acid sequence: CASRRMLQAGTEAFF.

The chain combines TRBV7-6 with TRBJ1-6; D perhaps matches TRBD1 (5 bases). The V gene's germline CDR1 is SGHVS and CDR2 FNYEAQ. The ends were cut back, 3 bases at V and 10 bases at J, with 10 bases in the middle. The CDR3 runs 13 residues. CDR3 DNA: TGTGCCAGCAGCTTGCAGGGTGACTCACCCCTCCACTTT. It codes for CASSLQGDSPLHF. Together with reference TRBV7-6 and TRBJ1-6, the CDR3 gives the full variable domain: GAGVSQSPRYKVTKRGQDVALRCDPISGHVSLYWYRQALGQGPEFLTYFNYEAQQDKSGLPNDRFSAERPEGSISTLTIQRTEQRDSAMYRCASSLQGDSPLHFGNGTRLTVT.

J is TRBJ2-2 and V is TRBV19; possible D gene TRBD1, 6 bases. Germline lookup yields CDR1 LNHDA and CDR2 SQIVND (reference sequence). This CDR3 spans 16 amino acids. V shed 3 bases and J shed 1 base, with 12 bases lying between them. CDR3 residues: CASSITGWMNTGELFF. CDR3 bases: TGTGCCAGTAGTATTACAGGGTGGATGAACACCGGGGAGCTGTTTTTT.

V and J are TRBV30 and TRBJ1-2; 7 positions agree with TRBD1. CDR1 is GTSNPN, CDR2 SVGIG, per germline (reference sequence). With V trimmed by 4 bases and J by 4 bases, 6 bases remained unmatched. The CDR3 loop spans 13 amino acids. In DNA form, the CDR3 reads TGTGCCTGGACCTCGACAGGGACCTATGGCTACACCTTC. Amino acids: CAWTSTGTYGYTF.

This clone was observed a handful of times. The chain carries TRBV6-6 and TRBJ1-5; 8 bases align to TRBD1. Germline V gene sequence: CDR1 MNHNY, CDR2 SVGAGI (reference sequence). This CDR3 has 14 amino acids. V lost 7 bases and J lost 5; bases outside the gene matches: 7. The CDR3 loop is CASILTGGDQPQHF. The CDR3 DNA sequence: TGTGCCAGCATTCTTACAGGGGGGGATCAGCCCCAGCATTTT.

CDR3 nucleotides: TGTGCCAGCAGTGAGCTATGGGAGCAGTACTTC. Amino acids: CASSELWEQYF. The chain joins TRBV25-1 to TRBJ2-7; D unclear. Trimming removed 3 bases at V and 7 bases at J, with 7 bases between. In germline, CDR1 is MGHDK, CDR2 SYGVNS. The CDR3 contains 11 residues.

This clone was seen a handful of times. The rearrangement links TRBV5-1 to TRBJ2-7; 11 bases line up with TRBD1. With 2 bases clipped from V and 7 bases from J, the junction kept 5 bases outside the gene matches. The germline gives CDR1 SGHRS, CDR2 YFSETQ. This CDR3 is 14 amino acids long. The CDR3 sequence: CASSFGDRGKEQYF. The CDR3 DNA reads TGCGCCAGCAGCTTCGGGGACAGGGGGAAAGAGCAGTACTTC.

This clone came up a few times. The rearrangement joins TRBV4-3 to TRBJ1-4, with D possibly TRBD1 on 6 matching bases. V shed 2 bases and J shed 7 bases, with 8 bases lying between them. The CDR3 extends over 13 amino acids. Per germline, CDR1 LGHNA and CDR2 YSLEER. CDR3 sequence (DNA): TGCGCCAGCAGCCAACGGACAGCTGAAAAACTGTTTTTT. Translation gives CASSQRTAEKLFF.

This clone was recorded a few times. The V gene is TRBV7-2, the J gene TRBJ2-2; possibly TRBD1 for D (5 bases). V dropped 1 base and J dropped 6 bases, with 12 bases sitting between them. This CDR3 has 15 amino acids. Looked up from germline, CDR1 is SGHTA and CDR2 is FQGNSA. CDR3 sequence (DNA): TGTGCCAGCAGCTTAGTGGTGGGGCAGGCCGGGGAGCTGTTTTTT. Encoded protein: CASSLVVGQAGELFF.

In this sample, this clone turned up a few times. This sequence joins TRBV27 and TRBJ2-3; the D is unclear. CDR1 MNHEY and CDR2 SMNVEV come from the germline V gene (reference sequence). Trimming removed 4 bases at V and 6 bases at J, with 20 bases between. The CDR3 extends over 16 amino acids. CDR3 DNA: TGTGCCAGCAGTTCATACTCATCGGGTCCCGCGGATACGCAGTATTTT. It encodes CASSSYSSGPADTQYF.

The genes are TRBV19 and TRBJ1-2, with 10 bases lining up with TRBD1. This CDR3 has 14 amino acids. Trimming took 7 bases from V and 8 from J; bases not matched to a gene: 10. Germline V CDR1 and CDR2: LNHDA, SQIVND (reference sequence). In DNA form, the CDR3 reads TGTGCCAGTAACCCGGGACAGGGGCAAGGGGGCTACACCTTC. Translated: CASNPGQGQGGYTF.

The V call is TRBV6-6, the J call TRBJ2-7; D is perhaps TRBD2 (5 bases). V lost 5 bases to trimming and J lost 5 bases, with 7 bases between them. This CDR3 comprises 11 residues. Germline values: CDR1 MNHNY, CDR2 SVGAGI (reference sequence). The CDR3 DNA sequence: TGTGCCAGCAGTGAGGGTCACGAGCAGTACTTC. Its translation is CASSEGHEQYF.

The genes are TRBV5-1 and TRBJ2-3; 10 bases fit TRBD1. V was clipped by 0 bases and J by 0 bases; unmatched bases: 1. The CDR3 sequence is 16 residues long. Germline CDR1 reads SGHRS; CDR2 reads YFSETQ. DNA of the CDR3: TGCGCCAGCAGCTTGGGGACAGGGGGGAGCACAGATACGCAGTATTTT. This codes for CASSLGTGGSTDTQYF.